The 5 T cell receptor beta chains reported below all come from one sample, sequenced in a study of identical twins. TCRdb passed the 5' RACE reads through MiXCR, listing each CDR3 protein once. The sample includes around 340,000 distinct CDR3 sequences, roughly an eighth of them seen just once. The sample also formed part of further work on yellow fever vaccine responses in identical twins.

The sequenced sample was CD8+ T cells sorted from blood. Source of these receptors: a young woman in good health.

This clonotype was detected only a few times. This chain joins TRBV3-1 and TRBJ2-4; 10 bases fit TRBD2. V shed 5 bases and J 0 bases; nucleotides not matched to a gene: 7. CDR1 and CDR2 (germline): LGHDT, YNNKEL (reference sequence). This CDR3 spans 17 amino acids. The CDR3 nucleotides read TGTGCCAGCAGCGCAAGAGGACTAGCGGTAGCCAAAAACATTCAGTACTTC. Encoded protein: CASSARGLAVAKNIQYF.

This clonotype was seen a few times. This chain uses TRBV20-1 with TRBJ2-7; 15 bases map to TRBD2. The V and J ends lost 0 bases and 3 bases, in that order; junction bases with no gene match: 6. There are 17 residues in the CDR3. Per the germline V gene, CDR1 is DFQATT and CDR2 is SNEGSKA (reference sequence). CDR3 nucleotide sequence: TGCAGTGCTAGAGATGTGGGACTAGCGGGGGGATACTACGAGCAGTACGTC. It specifies CSARDVGLAGGYYEQYV.

This clonotype turned up a few times. The rearrangement links TRBV7-3 to TRBJ2-3, with TRBD2 identical over 7 bases. Germline V CDR1 and CDR2: SGHTA, FQGTGA. V shed 3 bases and J 4 bases; nucleotides not matched to a gene: 4. The CDR3 is made up of 14 amino acids. The CDR3 nucleotides are TGTGCCAGCAGCTTTGGCGGGAGCGCAGATACGCAGTATTTT. This sequence encodes CASSFGGSADTQYF.

The genes are TRBV15 and TRBJ2-5; possibly TRBD1 or TRBD2 for D (6 bases each). CDR1 is LNHNV and CDR2 is YYDKDF in the germline V gene (reference sequence). V lost 0 bases, J lost 1 base, and 15 bases lay in between. The length of the CDR3 is 17 residues. The CDR3 reads CATSRDSGARPQETQYF. DNA of the CDR3: TGTGCCACCAGCAGAGATTCGGGGGCCAGGCCCCAAGAGACCCAGTACTTC. The variable domain in full, completed from reference TRBV15 and TRBJ2-5, reads DAMVIQNPRYQVTQFGKPVTLSCSQTLNHNVMYWYQQKSSQAPKLLFHYYDKDFNNEADTPDNFQSRRPNTSFCFLDIRSPGLGDTAMYLCATSRDSGARPQETQYFGPGTRLLVL.

This rearrangement joins TRBV27 to TRBJ1-5; D not resolved. V dropped 5 bases and J dropped 0 bases, with 8 bases sitting between them. CDR1 and CDR2 from the germline V gene are MNHEY and SMNVEV (reference sequence). The CDR3 totals 14 residues. CDR3: CASSLRYSNQPQHF. The CDR3 DNA reads TGTGCCAGCAGTCTGAGGTATAGCAATCAGCCCCAGCATTTT.